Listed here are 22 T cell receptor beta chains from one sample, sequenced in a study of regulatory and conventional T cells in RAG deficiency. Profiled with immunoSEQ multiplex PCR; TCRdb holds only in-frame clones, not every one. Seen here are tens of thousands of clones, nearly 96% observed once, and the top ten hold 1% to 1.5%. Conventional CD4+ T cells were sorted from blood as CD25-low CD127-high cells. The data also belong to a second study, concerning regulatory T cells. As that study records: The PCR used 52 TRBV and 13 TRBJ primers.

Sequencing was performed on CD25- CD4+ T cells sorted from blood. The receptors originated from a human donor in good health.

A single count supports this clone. The DNA of the CDR3 is TGTGCCAGCAGTGAAGTCCAAACTAGCGGGGGGGCTTGGAACGAGCAGTACTTC. Its translation is CASSEVQTSGGAWNEQYF. The rearrangement uses TRBV6-1 and TRBJ2-7; 13 bases are a match to TRBD2. The V gene's germline CDR1 is MNHNS and CDR2 SASEGT. The V segment lost 1 base and the J segment 5 bases; nucleotides outside the gene matches: 11. CDR3 length equals 18 residues.

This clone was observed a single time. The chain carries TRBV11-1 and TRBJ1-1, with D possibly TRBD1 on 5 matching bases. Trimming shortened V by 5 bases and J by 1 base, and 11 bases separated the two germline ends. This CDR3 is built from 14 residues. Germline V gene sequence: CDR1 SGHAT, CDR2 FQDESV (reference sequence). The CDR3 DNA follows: TGTGCCAGCAGCCAAATGACAGAGAACACTGAAGCTTTCTTT. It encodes CASSQMTENTEAFF.

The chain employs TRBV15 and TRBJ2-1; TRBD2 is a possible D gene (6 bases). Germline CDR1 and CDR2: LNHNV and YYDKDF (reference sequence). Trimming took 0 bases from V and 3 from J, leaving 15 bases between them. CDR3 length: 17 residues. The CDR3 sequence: CATSRDFGAGLYNEQFF. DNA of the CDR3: TGTGCCACCAGCAGAGACTTTGGTGCGGGGCTCTACAATGAGCAGTTCTTC.

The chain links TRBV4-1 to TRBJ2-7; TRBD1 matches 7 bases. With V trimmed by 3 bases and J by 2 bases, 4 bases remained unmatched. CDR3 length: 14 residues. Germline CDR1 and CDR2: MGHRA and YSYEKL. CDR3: CASSHRQGTYEQYF. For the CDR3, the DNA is TGCGCCAGCAGCCACCGACAGGGCACCTACGAGCAGTACTTC.

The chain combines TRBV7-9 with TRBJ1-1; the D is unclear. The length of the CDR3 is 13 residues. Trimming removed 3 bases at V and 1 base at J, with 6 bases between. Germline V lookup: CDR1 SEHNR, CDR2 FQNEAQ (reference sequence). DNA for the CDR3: TGTGCCAGCAGCTTTTATTCGAACACTGAAGCTTTCTTT. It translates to CASSFYSNTEAFF. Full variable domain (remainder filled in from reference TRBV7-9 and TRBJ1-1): DTGVSQNPRHKITKRGQNVTFRCDPISEHNRLYWYRQTLGQGPEFLTYFQNEAQLEKSRLLSDRFSAERPKGSFSTLEIQRTEQGDSAMYLCASSFYSNTEAFFGQGTRLTVV.

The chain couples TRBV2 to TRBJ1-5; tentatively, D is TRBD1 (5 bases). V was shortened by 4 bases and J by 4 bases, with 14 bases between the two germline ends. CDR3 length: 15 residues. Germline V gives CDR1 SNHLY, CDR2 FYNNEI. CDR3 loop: CASSGTGAGNQPQHF. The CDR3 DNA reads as TGTGCCAGCAGTGGTACTGGGGCCGGGAATCAGCCCCAGCATTTT.

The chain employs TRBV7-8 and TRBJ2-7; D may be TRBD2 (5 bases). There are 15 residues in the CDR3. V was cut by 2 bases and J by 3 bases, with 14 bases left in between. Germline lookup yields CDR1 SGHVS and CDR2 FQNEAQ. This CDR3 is CASSLPSGSIYEQYF. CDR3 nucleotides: TGTGCCAGCAGCTTACCTTCGGGATCTATCTACGAGCAGTACTTC.

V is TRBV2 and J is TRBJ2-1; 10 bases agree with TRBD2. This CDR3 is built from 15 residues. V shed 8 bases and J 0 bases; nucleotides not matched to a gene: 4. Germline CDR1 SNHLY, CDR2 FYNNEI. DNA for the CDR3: TGTGCCAGCGGCACTAGCGGGGCCTCCTACAATGAGCAGTTCTTC. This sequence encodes CASGTSGASYNEQFF.

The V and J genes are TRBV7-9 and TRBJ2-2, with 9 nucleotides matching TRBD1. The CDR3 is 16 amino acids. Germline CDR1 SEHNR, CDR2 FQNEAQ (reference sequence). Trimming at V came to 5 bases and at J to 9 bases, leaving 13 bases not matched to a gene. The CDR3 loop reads CASSLSTGGRSWELFF. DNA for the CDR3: TGTGCCAGCAGCCTGTCGACAGGGGGGAGAAGTTGGGAGCTGTTTTTT.

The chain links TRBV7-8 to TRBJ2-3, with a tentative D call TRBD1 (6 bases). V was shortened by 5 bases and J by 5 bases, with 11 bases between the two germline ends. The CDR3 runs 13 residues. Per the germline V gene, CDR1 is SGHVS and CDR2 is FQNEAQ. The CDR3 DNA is TGTGCCAGCAGCATAACAGGGCTAGATACGCAGTATTTT. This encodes CASSITGLDTQYF. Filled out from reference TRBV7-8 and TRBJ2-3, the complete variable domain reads GAGVSQSPRYKVAKRGQDVALRCDPISGHVSLFWYQQALGQGPEFLTYFQNEAQLDKSGLPSDRFFAERPEGSVSTLKIQRTQQEDSAVYLCASSITGLDTQYFGPGTRLTVL.

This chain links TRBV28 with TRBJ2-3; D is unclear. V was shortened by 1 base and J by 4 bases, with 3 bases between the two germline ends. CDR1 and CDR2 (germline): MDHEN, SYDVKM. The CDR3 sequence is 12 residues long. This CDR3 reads CASSLSSDTQYF. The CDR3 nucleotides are TGTGCCAGCAGTTTATCTTCAGATACGCAGTATTTT.

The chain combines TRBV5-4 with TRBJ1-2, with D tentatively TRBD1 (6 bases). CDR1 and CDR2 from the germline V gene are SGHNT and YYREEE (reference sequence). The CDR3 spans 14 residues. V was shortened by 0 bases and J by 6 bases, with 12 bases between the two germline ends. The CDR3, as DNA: TGTGCCAGCAGCTTGGCCCGGACAGAAGATGGCTACACCTTC. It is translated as CASSLARTEDGYTF.

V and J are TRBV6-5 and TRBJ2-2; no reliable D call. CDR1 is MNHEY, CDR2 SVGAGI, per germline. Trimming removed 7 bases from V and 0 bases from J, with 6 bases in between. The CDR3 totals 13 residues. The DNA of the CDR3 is TGTGCCAGCAAATCGGCGAACACCGGGGAGCTGTTTTTT. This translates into CASKSANTGELFF.

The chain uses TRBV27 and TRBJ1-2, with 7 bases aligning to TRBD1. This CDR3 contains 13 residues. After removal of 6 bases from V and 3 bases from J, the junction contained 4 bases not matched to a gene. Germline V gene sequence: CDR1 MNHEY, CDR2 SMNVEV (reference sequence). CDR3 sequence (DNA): TGTGCCAGCAGCTTTCAGGGGGACTATGGCTACACCTTC. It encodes CASSFQGDYGYTF.

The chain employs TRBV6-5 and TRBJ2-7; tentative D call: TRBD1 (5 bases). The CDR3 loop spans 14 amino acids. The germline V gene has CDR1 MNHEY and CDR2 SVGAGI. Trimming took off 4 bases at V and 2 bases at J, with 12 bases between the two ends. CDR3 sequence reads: CASSSRTHPYEQYF. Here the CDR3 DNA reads TGTGCCAGCAGTTCGAGGACACACCCCTACGAGCAGTACTTC.

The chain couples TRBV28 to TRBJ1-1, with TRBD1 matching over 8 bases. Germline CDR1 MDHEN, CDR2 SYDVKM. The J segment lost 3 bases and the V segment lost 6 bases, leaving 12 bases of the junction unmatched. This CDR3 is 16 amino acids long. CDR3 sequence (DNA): TGTGCCAGCAGGCCCGGGACAGGAGGGGGGGACACTGAAGCTTTCTTT. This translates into CASRPGTGGGDTEAFF.

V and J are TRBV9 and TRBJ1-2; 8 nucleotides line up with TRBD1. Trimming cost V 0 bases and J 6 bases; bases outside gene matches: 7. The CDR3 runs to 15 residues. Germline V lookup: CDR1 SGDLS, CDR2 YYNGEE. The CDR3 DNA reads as TGTGCCAGCAGCGTAGAGGGCAGGGGGCGAAATGGCTACACCTTC. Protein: CASSVEGRGRNGYTF.

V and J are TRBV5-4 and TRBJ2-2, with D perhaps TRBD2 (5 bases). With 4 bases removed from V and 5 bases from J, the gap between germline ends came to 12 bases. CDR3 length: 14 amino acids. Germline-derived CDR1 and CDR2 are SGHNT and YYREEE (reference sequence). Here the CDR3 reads CASSLLEGTGELFF. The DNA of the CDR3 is TGTGCCAGCAGCCTCCTCGAGGGAACCGGGGAGCTGTTTTTT.

The CDR3 spells CASSERTSGGVKTQYF. CDR3 nucleotides: TGTGCCAGCAGTGAGCGGACTAGCGGGGGGGTGAAGACCCAGTACTTC. The chain joins TRBV6-1 to TRBJ2-5; 15 bases line up with TRBD2. The CDR3 runs 16 residues. Germline CDR1 reads MNHNS; CDR2 reads SASEGT. V lost 3 bases and J lost 6; bases outside the gene matches: 5.

CDR3 amino acids: CATSVGRGWTEAFF. For the CDR3, the DNA is TGTGCCACCAGCGTTGGGAGGGGGTGGACTGAAGCTTTCTTT. The chain employs TRBV15 and TRBJ1-1; a weak D match, TRBD1 (6 bases). V lost 5 bases, J lost 5 bases, and 15 bases lay in between. Germline V gene lookup returns CDR1 LNHNV and CDR2 YYDKDF (reference sequence). The CDR3 has 14 amino acids.

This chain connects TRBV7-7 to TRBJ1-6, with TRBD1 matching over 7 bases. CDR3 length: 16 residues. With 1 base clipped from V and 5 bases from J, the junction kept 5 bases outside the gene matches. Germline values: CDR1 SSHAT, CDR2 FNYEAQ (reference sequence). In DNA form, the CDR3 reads TGTGCCAGCAGCTTAGTTTCAGGGGGTCATAATTCACCCCTCCACTTT. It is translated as CASSLVSGGHNSPLHF. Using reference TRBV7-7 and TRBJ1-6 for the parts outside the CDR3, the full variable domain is GAGVSQSPRYKVTKRGQDVTLRCDPISSHATLYWYQQALGQGPEFLTYFNYEAQPDKSGLPSDRFSAERPEGSISTLTIQRTEQRDSAMYRCASSLVSGGHNSPLHFGNGTRLTVT.

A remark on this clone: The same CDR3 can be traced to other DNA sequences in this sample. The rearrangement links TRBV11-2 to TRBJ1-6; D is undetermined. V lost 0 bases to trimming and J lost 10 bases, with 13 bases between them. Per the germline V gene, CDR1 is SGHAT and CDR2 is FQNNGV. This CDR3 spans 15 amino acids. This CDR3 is CASSLDLEFVSPLHF. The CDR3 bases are TGTGCCAGCAGCTTAGATCTGGAGTTCGTGTCACCCCTCCACTTT.